This TCR beta chain was captured in a study of cytomegalovirus exposure and HLA in healthy donors. Worth noting for this clone: Its antigen remains unidentified. Its ends do not fully match the called genes, so a read error is possible.

From germline, CDR1 is SGHRS and CDR2 YFSETQ. The CDR3 contains 13 residues. Broader study findings: Later genetic work tied a missense DCLRE1C variant to beta-chain V and J trimming.

The study ran its PCR with 60 Vbeta and 13 Jbeta primers. TCRdb's copy holds only in-frame clones and misses some; the assay was immunoSEQ multiplex PCR. The repertoire includes about 150,000 clones, 64% of them detected once, and about 2.9% sits in the top ten. This sequence joins TRBV5-1 and TRBJ2-7; D is undetermined. This TCR was sampled from a woman aged 25 to 39 in good health and CMV-seropositive. Sequenced: PBMCs. CDR3 DNA: TGCGTCAGCAGCTCCGTTATCTCCTACGAGCAGTACTTC. This translates into CVSSSVISYEQYF.